This TCR beta chain is drawn from a study of spatial heterogeneity in lung cancer. Study overall: Sequence detection consistently recorded a greater number of beta-chain than alpha-chain sequences. Findings and caveats of the study: Expanded tumor TCRs that were ubiquitous appeared in blood more at resection than follow-up.

This CDR3 is 15 amino acids long. The germline gives CDR1 MNHNS, CDR2 SASEGT. Trimming pared 2 bases from V and 0 bases from J, leaving 10 bases between. Each TCR cDNA molecule bore a unique molecular identifier. TCRdb ran MiXCR on the 5' RACE reads and lists one entry per CDR3 protein. Of tens of thousands of distinct CDR3 sequences listed, around 8.4% are singletons. As to time point: sample taken at primary tumor resection. Whole RNA, isolated from tumor, nontumor lung or frozen PBMC, was sequenced without prior sorting. A remark on this clonotype: The target antigen is unknown.

This sequence was found in a female donor with early-stage non-small cell lung cancer. The chain uses TRBV6-1 and TRBJ1-2, with no clear D. The specimen was PBMCs, collected at surgery. The CDR3 loop reads CASSETYTPNYGYTF. CDR3 nucleotides: TGTGCCAGCAGTGAAACCTACACGCCTAACTATGGCTACACCTTC.